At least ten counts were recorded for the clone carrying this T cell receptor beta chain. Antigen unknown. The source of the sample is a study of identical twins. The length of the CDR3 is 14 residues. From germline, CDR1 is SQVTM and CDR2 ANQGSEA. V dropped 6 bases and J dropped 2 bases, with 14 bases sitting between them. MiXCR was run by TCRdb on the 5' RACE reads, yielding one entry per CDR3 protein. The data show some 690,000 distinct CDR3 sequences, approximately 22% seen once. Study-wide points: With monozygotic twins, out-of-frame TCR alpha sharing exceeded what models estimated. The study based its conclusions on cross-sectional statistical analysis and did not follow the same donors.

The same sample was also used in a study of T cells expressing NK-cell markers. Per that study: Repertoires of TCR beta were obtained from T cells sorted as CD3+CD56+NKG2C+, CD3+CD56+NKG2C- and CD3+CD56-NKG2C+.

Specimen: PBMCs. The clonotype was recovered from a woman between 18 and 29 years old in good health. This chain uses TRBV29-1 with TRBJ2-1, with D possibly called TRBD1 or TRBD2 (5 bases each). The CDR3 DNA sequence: TGCAGCGTACCGGGACGGTCGGCCTACAATGAGCAGTTCTTC. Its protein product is CSVPGRSAYNEQFF.